This record concerns one T cell receptor beta chain sequence. The antigen remains unidentified. Negatively enriched CD4+ T cells were divided by CD45RA into naive and memory. Some clones are missing from TCRdb's copy, which holds only in-frame ones; the method was immunoSEQ multiplex PCR. The repertoire has approximately 2.3 million clones, approximately 95% of them found once; the top ten carry 0.39%. The CDR3 is 18 amino acids. The germline V gene encodes CDR1 WNHNN and CDR2 SYGVQD (reference sequence). V lost 4 bases, J lost 0 bases, and 8 bases stayed unmatched. The data were taken from a study of shared clonotypes between healthy human individuals. Overall study findings and caveats: About 5% of naive CD4 clonotypes were shared across a few donors. Collection of samples was limited to blood; tissue repertoires likely differ.

This chain connects TRBV10-1 to TRBJ2-4; 11 bases agree with TRBD2. The sequence derives from a man aged 18 to 29 in good health. Some clones in this sample may be carry-over from other donors' samples. Sequencing input: naive CD4+ T cells from PBMCs. The subset was: CD45RA+ positively selected. The CDR3: CASSVLTSGDLAKNIQYF. The CDR3 DNA is TGCGCCAGCAGTGTTTTGACTAGCGGGGATCTAGCCAAAAACATTCAGTACTTC.